These 27 T cell receptor beta chains came from one sample sequenced in a study of OX40 agonist ivuxolimab in advanced cancers. Measured with immunoSEQ multiplex PCR; TCRdb has only the in-frame clones, and not every one. This table holds 65,000 to 85,000 clones, 89% found once. The input for sequencing was CD4+ or CD8+ T cells sorted from blood, taken in a trial of the OX40 agonist ivuxolimab. The receptors shown here come from an adult with an advanced solid tumor such as melanoma, head and neck, liver or kidney cancer.

This rearrangement joins TRBV7-9 to TRBJ2-1, with 8 nucleotides matching TRBD1. V shed 3 bases, J shed 0 bases, and the junction held 7 bases outside the gene matches. CDR3 length equals 17 residues. CDR1 and CDR2 from the germline V gene are SEHNR and FQNEAQ (reference sequence). In DNA form, the CDR3 reads TGTGCCAGCAGCTTCCGACAGGGGATGAACTCCTACAATGAGCAGTTCTTC. This codes for CASSFRQGMNSYNEQFF.

This clone was recorded once. CDR3 region: CASSRGTGGLVGNQPQHF. The CDR3 DNA sequence: TGTGCCAGTAGTAGGGGGACGGGAGGCTTGGTAGGCAATCAGCCCCAGCATTTT. This rearrangement joins TRBV19 to TRBJ1-5; maybe TRBD1 (5 bases). The CDR3 runs to 18 residues. Trimming cost V 4 bases and J 2 bases, with 21 bases left between them. CDR1 is LNHDA, CDR2 SQIVND, per germline (reference sequence).

V and J are TRBV7-6 and TRBJ2-5; TRBD1 matches 8 bases. Germline CDR1 reads SGHVS; CDR2 reads FNYEAQ. The CDR3 sequence is 14 residues long. The J segment lost 5 bases and the V segment lost 5 bases, leaving 7 bases of the junction unmatched. The CDR3 here is CASSQGNRGETQYF. As DNA, the CDR3 is TGTGCCAGCAGCCAAGGCAACAGGGGGGAGACCCAGTACTTC.

This rearrangement joins TRBV19 to TRBJ2-1; 8 nucleotides match TRBD1. The CDR3 length is 16 residues. The V gene end was trimmed by 5 bases and the J gene end by 7 bases; junction bases not matched to a gene: 13. Per germline, CDR1 LNHDA and CDR2 SQIVND (reference sequence). CDR3 protein: CASSLKTRGLRNEQFF. The CDR3 DNA sequence: TGTGCCAGTAGTCTTAAAACCAGGGGGCTGAGGAATGAGCAGTTCTTC. The variable domain in full, completed from reference TRBV19 and TRBJ2-1, reads DGGITQSPKYLFRKEGQNVTLSCEQNLNHDAMYWYRQDPGQGLRLIYYSQIVNDFQKGDIAEGYSVSREKKESFPLTVTSAQKNPTAFYLCASSLKTRGLRNEQFFGPGTRLTVL.

Notes on this clone: This sample also contains other DNA sequences that code for the same CDR3. The V call is TRBV10-3, the J call TRBJ1-5; D gene uncertain. This CDR3 has 13 amino acids. The V gene's germline CDR1 is ENHRY and CDR2 SYGVKD. V was shortened by 6 bases and J by 2 bases, with 8 bases between the two germline ends. The CDR3 coding sequence is TGTGCCATCAGCCGGGTAGGCAATCAGCCCCAGCATTTT. Translating it yields CAISRVGNQPQHF.

The gene calls are TRBV5-4 and TRBJ2-1; D assignment may be TRBD1 or TRBD2 (5 bases each). V lost 2 bases and J lost 12, with 15 bases in between. This CDR3 spans 13 amino acids. Germline CDR1 and CDR2: SGHNT and YYREEE (reference sequence). DNA of the CDR3: TGTGCCAGCAGCTTCGCAGGGCGGGTAGGGCAGTTCTTC. It encodes CASSFAGRVGQFF.

The rearrangement links TRBV29-1 to TRBJ2-1, with TRBD2 identical over 7 bases. Germline CDR1 and CDR2: SQVTM and ANQGSEA. Losses at the gene ends were 6 bases for V and 2 bases for J; bases not matched to a gene: 10. The CDR3 sequence is 15 residues long. CDR3 DNA: TGCAGCGTAGACCCCGGGGGGTCCACCTACAATGAGCAGTTCTTC. This codes for CSVDPGGSTYNEQFF.

This rearrangement joins TRBV5-1 to TRBJ2-1; no reliable D call. V lost 5 bases and J lost 3, with 3 bases in between. CDR1 is SGHRS and CDR2 is YFSETQ in the germline V gene. This CDR3 is built from 11 residues. Here the CDR3 reads CASRDYNEQFF. CDR3 DNA sequence: TGCGCCAGCAGGGACTACAATGAGCAGTTCTTC.

The genes are TRBV30 and TRBJ1-5; D not certain. V was trimmed by 0 bases and J by 0 bases, leaving 6 bases between them. Germline CDR1 and CDR2: GTSNPN and SVGIG (reference sequence). CDR3 length: 14 amino acids. DNA for the CDR3: TGTGCCTGGAGTGTAGGTATTAGCAATCAGCCCCAGCATTTT. It specifies CAWSVGISNQPQHF.

V and J are TRBV12-5 and TRBJ1-1; 9 nucleotides agree with TRBD1. Trimming took 4 bases from V and 5 from J; bases not matched to a gene: 8. Germline V gene sequence: CDR1 LGHNT, CDR2 FRNRAP. The CDR3 has 15 residues. CDR3 DNA: TGTGCTAGTGGTTGGACCGGGACAGGGAGGACTGAAGCTTTCTTT. Its translation is CASGWTGTGRTEAFF.

The V and J genes are TRBV7-3 and TRBJ2-3; D call uncertain. CDR1 and CDR2 from the germline V gene are SGHTA and FQGTGA. The germline V and J ends were trimmed by 6 bases and 1 base, with 2 bases remaining between them. The CDR3 is 11 amino acids. CDR3 sequence: CASRGTDTQYF. CDR3 coding DNA: TGTGCCAGCAGGGGCACAGATACGCAGTATTTT.

This clone has just a few counts. The chain is built from TRBV5-1 and TRBJ1-4, with D perhaps matching TRBD1 (5 bases). V was shortened by 0 bases and J by 7 bases, with 22 bases between the two germline ends. The CDR3 spans 18 residues. Germline V CDR1 and CDR2: SGHRS, YFSETQ. CDR3 sequence reads: CASSLATWGGVSSEKLFF. The CDR3 bases are TGCGCCAGCAGCTTGGCCACATGGGGCGGAGTGAGTAGTGAAAAACTGTTTTTT. The full variable domain, completed using reference TRBV5-1 and TRBJ1-4, is KAGVTQTPRYLIKTRGQQVTLSCSPISGHRSVSWYQQTPGQGLQFLFEYFSETQRNKGNFPGRFSGRQFSNSRSEMNVSTLELGDSALYLCASSLATWGGVSSEKLFFGSGTQLSVL.

This clone was seen only once. The rearrangement joins TRBV19 to TRBJ2-7; TRBD2 matches at 8 bases. Germline trimming cut 1 base from V and 2 bases from J; bases unmatched to any gene: 4. This CDR3 contains 15 residues. CDR1 and CDR2 from the germline V gene are LNHDA and SQIVND (reference sequence). This CDR3 is CASSIAAAGAYEQYF. CDR3 sequence (DNA): TGTGCCAGTAGTATAGCTGCAGCGGGGGCCTACGAGCAGTACTTC.

J is TRBJ2-1 and V is TRBV19; TRBD2 agrees at 7 bases. The CDR3 spans 16 residues. CDR1 LNHDA and CDR2 SQIVND come from the germline V gene (reference sequence). J was trimmed by 8 bases and V by 3 bases; bases with no gene match: 13. CDR3 in DNA: TGTGCCAGTAGTATGGAGGTCAGGACTAGGCCCCATGAGCAGTTCTTC. Protein sequence: CASSMEVRTRPHEQFF.

The chain combines TRBV19 with TRBJ2-1, with 11 bases that match TRBD2. CDR1 and CDR2 from the germline V gene are LNHDA and SQIVND (reference sequence). Germline trimming cut 3 bases from V and 9 bases from J; bases unmatched to any gene: 7. The length of the CDR3 is 15 residues. DNA for the CDR3: TGTGCCAGTAGTATGCTAGCGGGGGGAGTACGTGAGCAGTTCTTC. Translation gives CASSMLAGGVREQFF. The whole variable domain, filled in from reference TRBV19 and TRBJ2-1, reads DGGITQSPKYLFRKEGQNVTLSCEQNLNHDAMYWYRQDPGQGLRLIYYSQIVNDFQKGDIAEGYSVSREKKESFPLTVTSAQKNPTAFYLCASSMLAGGVREQFFGPGTRLTVL.

This chain uses TRBV19 with TRBJ2-7; 12 bases map to TRBD2. V was pared by 4 bases and J by 3 bases, with 4 bases of the junction left unmatched. This CDR3 has 15 residues. Per the germline V gene, CDR1 is LNHDA and CDR2 is SQIVND (reference sequence). CDR3 loop: CASSRLAGDIYEQYF. CDR3 sequence (DNA): TGTGCCAGTAGTAGACTAGCGGGAGACATCTACGAGCAGTACTTC.

Here the CDR3 DNA reads TGTGCCAGCACCCCTAGCGGGGTCCGTAGGAACGAGCAGTACTTC. Protein sequence: CASTPSGVRRNEQYF. This chain joins TRBV2 and TRBJ2-7; 9 nucleotides agree with TRBD2. After removal of 7 bases from V and 5 bases from J, the junction contained 12 bases not matched to a gene. The CDR3 spans 15 residues. Germline CDR1 is SNHLY and CDR2 is FYNNEI.

V and J are TRBV28 and TRBJ1-2; TRBD1 aligns across 7 bases. Trimming took 5 bases from V and 7 from J; bases not matched to a gene: 4. CDR3 length: 12 residues. The germline V gene encodes CDR1 MDHEN and CDR2 SYDVKM. As DNA, the CDR3 is TGTGCCAGCAGTGCCGGGACAGTTGGCTACACCTTC. Translated, it gives CASSAGTVGYTF.

Comments on this clone: Compared with germline, one end of the junction differs, possibly owing to a read error. The V gene is TRBV5-4, the J gene TRBJ2-3, with D possibly called TRBD1 or TRBD2 (5 bases each). There are 13 residues in the CDR3. Germline lookup yields CDR1 SGHNT and CDR2 YYREEE (reference sequence). The DNA for the CDR3 is TGTGCCAGCAGCGCGATGGGACCCAGATACGCAGTATTT. Translating it yields CASSAMGPRYAVF.

The V and J genes are TRBV7-8 and TRBJ2-7; D not resolved. Germline V gives CDR1 SGHVS, CDR2 FQNEAQ. V gave up 0 bases and J gave up 1 base, with 10 bases separating them. This CDR3 is 15 amino acids long. CDR3 loop: CASSLASPISYEQYF. The CDR3 DNA sequence: TGTGCCAGCAGCTTAGCTTCGCCTATTTCCTACGAGCAGTACTTC.

The rearrangement links TRBV7-8 to TRBJ1-6; D is ambiguous. This CDR3 region has 17 residues. Trimming took off 2 bases at V and 10 bases at J, with 21 bases between the two ends. Germline V lookup: CDR1 SGHVS, CDR2 FQNEAQ. The CDR3 protein is CASSLYRMRSPKSPLHF. The CDR3, as DNA: TGTGCCAGCAGCTTATATAGGATGCGCAGCCCAAAATCACCCCTCCACTTT.

The gene calls are TRBV19 and TRBJ2-1; tentative D call: TRBD1 (6 bases). Trimming left V 4 bases short and J 6 bases short, with 10 bases between. CDR1 is LNHDA, CDR2 SQIVND, per germline (reference sequence). This CDR3 contains 13 residues. The CDR3 nucleotides are TGTGCCAGTAGTAGCCGACAGGCCAATGAGCAGTTCTTC. Translation: CASSSRQANEQFF.

The V call is TRBV5-4, the J call TRBJ2-3; no reliable D call. The CDR3 extends over 13 amino acids. CDR1 is SGHNT, CDR2 YYREEE, per germline (reference sequence). With 1 base removed from V and 14 bases from J, the gap between germline ends came to 17 bases. DNA for the CDR3: TGTGCCAGCAGCTTGCCCGGGCCCGAGCAATGGTATTTT. This sequence encodes CASSLPGPEQWYF.

This clone showed up just once. The identical CDR3 is also encoded by other nucleotide sequences in the sample. The V call is TRBV30, the J call TRBJ1-5; TRBD1 might be the D (5 bases). Trimming shortened V by 0 bases and J by 0 bases, and 6 bases separated the two germline ends. Germline V lookup: CDR1 GTSNPN, CDR2 SVGIG (reference sequence). The CDR3 runs 14 residues. The CDR3 here is CAWSVGGSNQPQHF. The DNA of the CDR3 is TGTGCCTGGAGTGTCGGGGGTAGCAATCAGCCCCAGCATTTT.

This clone was recorded only once. One junction end disagrees with the germline gene, perhaps due to a read error. V and J are TRBV30 and TRBJ2-5; 7 nucleotides agree with TRBD2. Germline V lookup: CDR1 GTSNPN, CDR2 SVGIG (reference sequence). CDR3 length equals 14 residues. The CDR3 nucleotides are TGTGCCTGGAGTGTACTAGCGAACCAAGAGCCCCAGTACTTC. Its protein product is CAWSVLANQEPQYF.

On this clone: The CDR3 carries no conserved terminal phenylalanine or tryptophan, so it likely arises from a read error. The chain recombines TRBV7-8 with TRBJ1-5; 8 bases agree with TRBD1. CDR3 size: 15 residues. The V gene's germline CDR1 is SGHVS and CDR2 FQNEAQ. V shed 2 bases, J shed 5 bases, and the junction held 5 bases outside the gene matches. The CDR3 is CASSLRTGSDQPQHV. CDR3 nucleotides: TGTGCCAGCAGCTTAAGGACAGGGAGCGATCAGCCCCAGCATGTT.

In this sample, this clone turned up a few times. The chain couples TRBV14 to TRBJ1-1, with unresolved D. Germline values: CDR1 SGHDN, CDR2 FVKESK. The CDR3 is 14 residues long. The germline V and J ends were trimmed by 6 bases and 1 base, with 12 bases remaining between them. CDR3 coding DNA: TGTGCCAGCAGTCCAGGAGCGGGGAACACTGAAGCTTTCTTT. It encodes CASSPGAGNTEAFF.